This paragraph covers one T cell receptor beta chain sequence. This specimen comes from a study of cytomegalovirus exposure and HLA in healthy donors. Unmatched junction bases numbered 13, after V lost 8 bases and J lost 4 bases. This CDR3 comprises 15 residues. The germline gives CDR1 SEHNR, CDR2 FQNEAQ (reference sequence). The PCR made use of 60 Vbeta and 13 Jbeta primers. Method: immunoSEQ multiplex PCR; TCRdb's copy keeps in-frame clones and lacks some. The data hold more than 150,000 clones, with 75% to 90% observed a single time. The receptor's source is a man aged 35-49 years in good health and CMV-seropositive. Specimen: PBMCs. This chain connects TRBV7-9 to TRBJ1-2, with 7 bases lining up with TRBD1. CDR3: CASDSTLGQIYGYTF. CDR3 sequence (DNA): TGTGCCAGCGACTCTACCTTGGGACAGATCTATGGCTACACCTTC. The variable domain in full, with the rest retrieved from reference TRBV7-9 and TRBJ1-2, is DTGVSQNPRHKITKRGQNVTFRCDPISEHNRLYWYRQTLGQGPEFLTYFQNEAQLEKSRLLSDRFSAERPKGSFSTLEIQRTEQGDSAMYLCASDSTLGQIYGYTFGSGTRLTVV.